This T cell receptor (beta chain) was retrieved from a study of patients and donors after allogeneic stem cell transplantation. TCRdb reprocessed the RT-PCR reads with MiXCR, giving one entry per CDR3 protein. The sample records hundreds of thousands of distinct CDR3 sequences, approximately 16% being singletons. Deletions cut 4 bases from V and 7 bases from J, with 14 bases between. The CDR3 has 13 amino acids. Germline CDR1 SGHDN, CDR2 FVKESK. The TCR comes from a human donor who was either an allogeneic HSCT recipient or a stem cell or donor lymphocyte infusion donor (not recorded which). It is not recorded whose cells these are; they may come from a transplant donor. V usage is TRBV14 and J usage is TRBJ2-7; D possibly corresponds to TRBD2 (6 bases). Specimen: blood, either unsorted or a sorted T cell fraction (not recorded which). The CDR3 DNA is TGTGCCAGCAGCCGTCGACTAGTTGGAGAGCAGTACTTC. Its protein product is CASSRRLVGEQYF.